This T cell receptor (beta chain) comes out of a study of blood T cell repertoires in COVID-19. Study details: COVID-19 samples from acute and convalescent phases originated in the United States, Italy and Spain. The cDNA or gDNA used as material had been derived from T cells, B-cell-depleted T cells, or PBMCs.

Original processing notes: Reference gene primer amplification gave nucleated cell count estimates. Data came from immunoSEQ multiplex PCR; TCRdb stores just in-frame clones and leaves some out. The V and J calls and clone size are taken from that table; D and trimming were inferred from the DNA. The data hold 150,000 to 200,000 clones, with approximately 91% observed a single time. Trimming cost V 5 bases and J 0 bases; bases outside gene matches: 5. Per germline, CDR1 LGHDT and CDR2 YNNKEL (reference sequence). The CDR3 is 17 residues long. Sequencing was done on a sample of peripheral blood. This chain joins TRBV3-1 (or the pseudogene TRBV3-2) and TRBJ2-6; TRBD1 agrees at 9 bases. The clonotype was recovered from a man aged 50 or older with acute or convalescent COVID-19. The CDR3 loop is CASSYGQGYSGANVLTF. The CDR3, as DNA: TGTGCCAGCAGCTACGGACAGGGGTACTCTGGGGCCAACGTCCTGACTTTC.